Following are 25 T cell receptor beta chains from one sample sequenced in a study of post-analysis software for immune sequencing data. Study-level findings and limits: Five or six TRBV segments were significantly more frequent in patients than in controls. TRBV5-6, TRBV5-1 and TRBV20-1 were among these segments.

Each TCR beta cDNA library carried unique molecular identifiers. A single record per CDR3 protein comes from TCRdb applying MiXCR to the PCR reads. The table has about 570,000 distinct CDR3 sequences, 34% seen once. No antigen has been assigned to these receptors. What was sequenced was blood. Receptor source: a girl aged 2 to 17 with multiple sclerosis.

A few counts support this clonotype. The V gene is TRBV4-1, the J gene TRBJ1-5, with D possibly TRBD1 on 5 matching bases. The V end was cut by 4 bases, the J end by 1 base, with 11 bases between. Germline values: CDR1 MGHRA, CDR2 YSYEKL. The CDR3 contains 15 residues. CDR3 protein: CASSLGRESNQPQHF. Written as DNA, the CDR3 is TGCGCCAGCAGCCTCGGCAGGGAAAGCAATCAGCCCCAGCATTTT.

This clonotype has more than one count but fewer than ten. This chain uses TRBV5-1 with TRBJ2-7, with TRBD1 matching 10 bases. Germline V gene sequence: CDR1 SGHRS, CDR2 YFSETQ. This CDR3 is built from 15 residues. After removal of 4 bases from V and 3 bases from J, the junction contained 7 bases not matched to a gene. CDR3 residues: CASSTPGQGIYEQYF. The DNA of the CDR3 is TGCGCCAGCAGCACACCGGGACAGGGGATCTACGAGCAGTACTTC.

In its sample, this clonotype was seen a few times. This chain connects TRBV7-2 to TRBJ2-1; tentative D call: TRBD1 (5 bases). CDR3 length: 15 amino acids. Germline V gene sequence: CDR1 SGHTA, CDR2 FQGNSA. V was clipped by 4 bases and J by 5 bases, with 15 bases between them. CDR3 DNA: TGTGCCAGCAGCTCCGGACACACCGATGACAATGAGCAGTTCTTC. It specifies CASSSGHTDDNEQFF.

In this sample, this clonotype turned up a few times. The chain has TRBV4-1 and TRBJ2-6; TRBD2 is a possible D gene (7 bases). In germline, CDR1 is MGHRA, CDR2 YSYEKL. The germline V and J ends were trimmed by 7 bases and 0 bases, with 19 bases remaining between them. The CDR3 extends over 18 amino acids. CDR3 residues: CASTPRGDYSSGANVLTF. The CDR3 DNA reads as TGCGCCAGCACCCCGAGGGGGGACTATAGCTCTGGGGCCAACGTCCTGACTTTC.

The sample holds many counts of this clonotype. J is TRBJ2-5 and V is TRBV5-6; 7 bases agree with TRBD2. After removal of 4 bases from V and 1 base from J, the junction contained 7 bases not matched to a gene. CDR3 length equals 15 residues. Germline CDR1 and CDR2: SGHDT and YYEEEE. The CDR3 DNA follows: TGTGCCAGCAGCGACCAAGGGACTACCCAAGAGACCCAGTACTTC. Residues: CASSDQGTTQETQYF.

The CDR3 loop reads CSAPFNYGYTF. The CDR3 DNA follows: TGCAGTGCTCCGTTCAACTATGGCTACACCTTC. The gene calls are TRBV20-1 and TRBJ1-2; D gene unclear. Trimming stripped 5 bases from V and 2 bases from J, with 6 bases between. The CDR3 length is 11 residues. From germline, CDR1 is DFQATT and CDR2 SNEGSKA (reference sequence).

This clonotype was detected only a few times. The V and J genes are TRBV7-2 and TRBJ2-5; the D is unclear. This CDR3 is 14 amino acids long. The germline CDR1 and CDR2 sequences are SGHTA and FQGNSA. V lost 1 base and J 5 bases, leaving 11 bases between the germline ends. Here the CDR3 DNA reads TGTGCCAGCAGCTTAGATAGGTCTTGGGAGACCCAGTACTTC. It translates to CASSLDRSWETQYF.

Points on this clonotype: One junction end does not reproduce the germline sequence, and a read error may be involved. The V gene is TRBV13, the J gene TRBJ2-4; D gene unclear. CDR1 is PRHDT, CDR2 FYEKMQ, per germline (reference sequence). The CDR3 consists of 14 residues. The CDR3 is CVSSQQSWTNIQYF. CDR3 sequence (DNA): TGTGTCAGCAGCCAACAGTCGTGGACGAACATTCAGTACTTC.

Concerning this clonotype itself: The junction does not match germline at one end; this may be a read error. The chain carries TRBV6-1 and TRBJ2-1; D remains ambiguous. CDR3 length: 13 amino acids. Germline V gives CDR1 MNHNS, CDR2 SASEGT. The CDR3 region is CASSEISLNGQFF. CDR3 DNA sequence: TGTGCCAGCAGTGAGATATCTCTAAATGGGCAGTTCTTC.

This sequence joins TRBV20-1 and TRBJ1-4, with D tentatively TRBD1 (5 bases). The CDR3 spans 18 residues. Trimming took 2 bases from V and 8 from J, leaving 27 bases between them. Germline assignment: CDR1 DFQATT and CDR2 SNEGSKA (reference sequence). The CDR3 DNA follows: TGCAGTGCTAGACCCGGGTGGGGGTCTGATACCGCTTCCGAAAAACTGTTTTTT. Its protein is CSARPGWGSDTASEKLFF.

In this sample, this clonotype turned up a few times. This chain connects TRBV5-1 to TRBJ1-6; a possible D gene is TRBD1 (6 bases). The CDR3 contains 15 residues. The germline V gene encodes CDR1 SGHRS and CDR2 YFSETQ. The V and J ends lost 1 base and 9 bases respectively, with 14 bases between them. CDR3 sequence: CASSLITGTISPLHF. The DNA of the CDR3 is TGCGCCAGCAGCTTGATCACAGGGACTATTTCACCCCTCCACTTT.

As DNA, the CDR3 is TGTGCCAGCAGTCTAAGCGGGAGGGTTTCCTACAATGAGCAGTTCTTC. This encodes CASSLSGRVSYNEQFF. This chain links TRBV27 with TRBJ2-1; 10 positions match TRBD2. CDR3 length: 16 residues. Looked up from germline, CDR1 is MNHEY and CDR2 is SMNVEV (reference sequence). The ends lost 5 bases at V and 1 base at J; junction bases unmatched: 5.

The chain uses TRBV18 and TRBJ1-5, with a tentative D call TRBD1 (5 bases). CDR1 is KGHSH, CDR2 LQKENI, per germline. V lost 0 bases to trimming and J lost 4 bases, with 10 bases between them. This CDR3 contains 15 residues. The CDR3 spells CASSPPYPGNQPQHF. CDR3 in DNA: TGTGCCAGCTCACCACCATACCCAGGGAATCAGCCCCAGCATTTT.

V and J are TRBV14 and TRBJ1-3; tentative D call: TRBD1 (5 bases). The CDR3 spans 15 residues. V was trimmed by 3 bases and J by 0 bases, leaving 9 bases between them. From germline, CDR1 is SGHDN and CDR2 FVKESK. The CDR3 spells CASSHRTFSGNTIYF. The CDR3 nucleotides are TGTGCCAGCAGCCACAGGACATTCTCTGGAAACACCATATATTTT.

The chain has TRBV7-2 and TRBJ2-4; either TRBD1 or TRBD2 may supply D (6 bases each). CDR1 and CDR2 (germline): SGHTA, FQGNSA. V lost 1 base and J 7 bases, leaving 11 bases between the germline ends. This CDR3 has 14 residues. The CDR3 is CASSLGLGGNIQYF. The CDR3 DNA is TGTGCCAGCAGCTTAGGCCTCGGGGGCAACATTCAGTACTTC. Variable domain in full (rest from reference TRBV7-2 and TRBJ2-4): GAGVSQSPSNKVTEKGKDVELRCDPISGHTALYWYRQSLGQGLEFLIYFQGNSAPDKSGLPSDRFSAERTGGSVSTLTIQRTQQEDSAVYLCASSLGLGGNIQYFGAGTRLSVL.

The chain couples TRBV20-1 to TRBJ1-4; maybe TRBD1 (5 bases). The V end lost 5 bases, the J end lost 4 bases, and 17 bases lay between the germline ends. This CDR3 contains 15 residues. The germline V gene has CDR1 DFQATT and CDR2 SNEGSKA (reference sequence). CDR3 loop: CSAERYRGVNEKLFF. The CDR3 bases are TGCAGTGCTGAGCGATATCGGGGGGTTAATGAAAAACTGTTTTTT.

This clonotype was counted ten times or more. The J gene is TRBJ2-1, the V gene TRBV7-9, with 12 bases lining up with TRBD2. The CDR3 length is 15 residues. Germline CDR1 and CDR2: SEHNR and FQNEAQ (reference sequence). With 5 bases clipped from V and 5 bases from J, the junction kept 4 bases outside the gene matches. The CDR3 loop reads CASSPLAGGNNEQFF. CDR3 in DNA: TGTGCCAGCAGCCCCCTAGCGGGGGGGAACAATGAGCAGTTCTTC.

The sample holds a few counts of this clonotype. The J gene is TRBJ2-6, the V gene TRBV6-6; TRBD2 agrees at 10 bases. Looked up from germline, CDR1 is MNHNY and CDR2 is SVGAGI (reference sequence). This CDR3 comprises 17 residues. V was pared by 5 bases and J by 0 bases, with 4 bases of the junction left unmatched. The CDR3 nucleotides read TGTGCCAGCAGTAGACTAGCGGGTACCTCTGGGGCCAACGTCCTGACTTTC. Amino acid sequence: CASSRLAGTSGANVLTF.

The J gene is TRBJ1-2, the V gene TRBV20-1; tentative D call: TRBD1 (6 bases). The V end was cut by 5 bases, the J end by 5 bases, with 15 bases between. The CDR3 is 13 residues long. Germline CDR1 reads DFQATT; CDR2 reads SNEGSKA (reference sequence). The chain's CDR3 is CSAHSDRKYGYTF. The CDR3 DNA reads TGCAGTGCTCACTCCGACAGGAAGTATGGCTACACCTTC.

This clonotype was seen a handful of times. The CDR3 DNA reads TGTGCCAGCAGCGTAGGGTCGGGACAGCTAAATTCACCCCTCCACTTT. As protein: CASSVGSGQLNSPLHF. The chain has TRBV9 and TRBJ1-6; TRBD1 matches at 7 bases. The V gene's germline CDR1 is SGDLS and CDR2 YYNGEE. This CDR3 spans 16 amino acids. The trim removed 0 bases at V and 7 bases at J, leaving 7 bases unmatched.

This chain links TRBV29-1 with TRBJ2-3; 8 bases map to TRBD1. With V trimmed by 1 base and J by 3 bases, 6 bases remained unmatched. Germline CDR1 SQVTM, CDR2 ANQGSEA. The length of the CDR3 is 15 residues. CDR3 nucleotides: TGCAGCGTTGAAGTCCAGGGGGCGTGGACAGATACGCAGTATTTT. Protein: CSVEVQGAWTDTQYF.

The rearrangement uses TRBV6-5 and TRBJ1-2, with D maybe TRBD1 (5 bases). The V end was cut by 3 bases, the J end by 7 bases, with 18 bases between. The CDR3 extends over 15 amino acids. Germline CDR1 reads MNHEY; CDR2 reads SVGAGI. The CDR3 here is CASSYRPGLKFGYTF. The CDR3 coding sequence is TGTGCCAGCAGTTATCGTCCGGGACTCAAATTTGGCTACACCTTC.

Note on this clonotype: The junction and the germline gene differ at one end; a read error may be behind it. V gene TRBV7-3 combines with J gene TRBJ2-3, with a possible D match to TRBD1 (6 bases). The germline gives CDR1 SGHTA, CDR2 FQGTGA. The CDR3 contains 11 residues. The CDR3 here is CASSSDSLSVF. The CDR3 nucleotides are TGTGCCAGCAGCTCGGACAGTCTCTCCGTTTTT.

The chain uses TRBV19 and TRBJ2-3; TRBD2 agrees at 9 bases. This CDR3 comprises 17 residues. The germline CDR1 and CDR2 sequences are LNHDA and SQIVND (reference sequence). The V segment lost 6 bases and the J segment 3 bases; nucleotides outside the gene matches: 13. Written as DNA, the CDR3 is TGTGCCAGTAGAGCCGCCGGGCCGGGACTAGCAACAGATACGCAGTATTTT. Its protein product is CASRAAGPGLATDTQYF.

This clonotype appeared many times. The V gene is TRBV20-1, the J gene TRBJ2-1; TRBD2 agrees at 7 bases. Germline loops: CDR1 DFQATT, CDR2 SNEGSKA (reference sequence). This CDR3 contains 14 residues. With 3 bases clipped from V and 9 bases from J, the junction kept 11 bases outside the gene matches. CDR3 loop: CSASLLAAPTEQFF. In DNA, the CDR3 is TGCAGTGCTAGTCTCCTAGCGGCCCCAACTGAGCAGTTCTTC.